These 32 T cell receptor beta chains originate from one sample sequenced in a study of OX40 agonist ivuxolimab in advanced cancers. Libraries were prepared by immunoSEQ multiplex PCR; TCRdb keeps only in-frame clonotypes and omits some of them. Among approximately 60,000 clones, around 87% were seen once, and the ten largest hold about 5.6%. The sample in question was CD4+ or CD8+ T cells sorted from blood, obtained in a trial of the OX40 agonist ivuxolimab. Every receptor here comes from an adult with an advanced solid tumor such as melanoma, head and neck, liver or kidney cancer.

The chain links TRBV27 to TRBJ1-2, with D tentatively TRBD1 (5 bases). The CDR3 runs to 14 residues. Between the trimmed V and J ends, which lost 6 bases and 4 bases, there was a span of 15 bases. Per germline, CDR1 MNHEY and CDR2 SMNVEV (reference sequence). In DNA, the CDR3 is TGTGCCAGCAGAAACCCAGGGAGCGGCTATGGCTACACCTTC. Its translation: CASRNPGSGYGYTF.

This clone was seen a few times. The V and J genes are TRBV5-1 and TRBJ1-2; no clear D gene. With 0 bases removed from V and 6 bases from J, the gap between germline ends came to 12 bases. The CDR3 has 14 residues. Germline values: CDR1 SGHRS, CDR2 YFSETQ. Written as DNA, the CDR3 is TGCGCCAGCAGCTTGGGACGATCGGAGGATGGCTACACCTTC. Protein product: CASSLGRSEDGYTF.

This clone has a single count. CDR3 amino acids: CASSVQISGGYEQYF. Here the CDR3 DNA reads TGTGCCAGCAGTGTCCAAATCTCGGGGGGATACGAGCAGTACTTC. The chain carries TRBV6-5 and TRBJ2-7; 7 nucleotides match TRBD2. The junction had 11 bases not matched to a gene; V was cut back by 5 bases and J by 4 bases. CDR1 is MNHEY and CDR2 is SVGAGI in the germline V gene. CDR3 size: 15 residues.

The rearrangement joins TRBV6-5 to TRBJ1-1; D is perhaps TRBD1 (5 bases). Trimming removed 1 base at V and 4 bases at J, with 16 bases between. The germline V gene encodes CDR1 MNHEY and CDR2 SVGAGI. The CDR3 totals 16 residues. In DNA, the CDR3 is TGTGCCAGCAGTTACTGGATTCCGGGCAGGGCCACTGAAGCTTTCTTT. It specifies CASSYWIPGRATEAFF.

The V call is TRBV7-6, the J call TRBJ2-1; 13 bases match TRBD2. CDR1 and CDR2 (germline): SGHVS, FNYEAQ. CDR3 length: 17 residues. After removal of 5 bases from V and 8 bases from J, the junction contained 12 bases not matched to a gene. The DNA for the CDR3 is TGTGCCAGCAGCCCAGGACTAGCGGGAGATGGTCGGGATGAGCAGTTCTTC. It yields the protein CASSPGLAGDGRDEQFF.

The V and J genes are TRBV6-6 and TRBJ1-5; D unresolved. The V end was cut by 5 bases, the J end by 1 base, with 9 bases between. CDR1 is MNHNY, CDR2 SVGAGI, per germline (reference sequence). This CDR3 contains 14 residues. The CDR3 loop is CASSDLSSNQPQHF. Here the CDR3 DNA reads TGTGCCAGCAGTGACTTGTCCAGCAATCAGCCCCAGCATTTT.

The J gene is TRBJ2-7, the V gene TRBV7-9; unclear D gene. The CDR3 is made up of 14 amino acids. Germline V gives CDR1 SEHNR, CDR2 FQNEAQ (reference sequence). Trimming pared 5 bases from V and 2 bases from J, leaving 13 bases between. CDR3 protein: CASSPTVVPYEQYF. DNA of the CDR3: TGTGCCAGCAGCCCGACCGTGGTCCCCTACGAGCAGTACTTC.

V is TRBV6-6 and J is TRBJ2-5; D is perhaps TRBD2 (6 bases). The CDR3 is 14 residues long. V was pared by 6 bases and J by 4 bases, with 15 bases between. Germline V CDR1 and CDR2: MNHNY, SVGAGI (reference sequence). The CDR3 protein is CASRRDSGRETQYF. The CDR3 DNA reads as TGTGCCAGCAGACGGGACTCCGGTAGAGAGACCCAGTACTTC.

The rearrangement uses TRBV7-8 and TRBJ2-7, with 13 bases that match TRBD2. Germline V gene lookup returns CDR1 SGHVS and CDR2 FQNEAQ. V was clipped by 5 bases and J by 2 bases; unmatched bases: 12. CDR3 size: 18 residues. CDR3 in amino acids: CASSPGTSGVTFTYEQYF. The CDR3 DNA follows: TGTGCCAGCAGCCCGGGGACTAGCGGGGTGACTTTTACCTACGAGCAGTACTTC.

The chain links TRBV25-1 to TRBJ1-5, with D unresolved. CDR3 size: 13 residues. V was cut by 2 bases and J by 5 bases, with 7 bases left in between. Looked up from germline, CDR1 is MGHDK and CDR2 is SYGVNS. The CDR3 nucleotides are TGTGCCAGCAGTGAACGGGAGGATCAGCCCCAGCATTTT. Its protein product is CASSEREDQPQHF.

V is TRBV7-3 and J is TRBJ2-1, with 8 positions matching TRBD2. From germline, CDR1 is SGHTA and CDR2 FQGTGA. The CDR3 loop spans 17 amino acids. V lost 2 bases, J lost 4 bases, and 10 bases stayed unmatched. The CDR3 DNA reads TGTGCCAGCAGCTTAGGGAGGCGGGAGGACCATTACAATGAGCAGTTCTTC. This translates into CASSLGRREDHYNEQFF.

The rearrangement joins TRBV10-2 to TRBJ1-2, with a weak D call TRBD1 (5 bases). Germline CDR1 is WSHSY and CDR2 is SAAADI. Deletions cut 9 bases from V and 1 base from J, with 18 bases between. This CDR3 has 15 amino acids. The CDR3 here is CASGGPQGLNYGYTF. The CDR3 nucleotides read TGCGCCAGTGGGGGTCCGCAGGGCCTTAACTATGGCTACACCTTC.

V is TRBV6-5 and J is TRBJ2-1; D is unclear. Trimming removed 4 bases at V and 0 bases at J, with 7 bases between. The CDR3 loop spans 14 amino acids. CDR1 and CDR2 (germline): MNHEY, SVGAGI. The DNA of the CDR3 is TGTGCCAGCAGTTTCCAGAGCTCCTACAATGAGCAGTTCTTC. This sequence encodes CASSFQSSYNEQFF.

The chain links TRBV9 to TRBJ2-1; D call uncertain. CDR1 is SGDLS, CDR2 YYNGEE, per germline. The germline V and J ends were trimmed by 0 bases and 3 bases, with 10 bases remaining between them. CDR3 length: 15 residues. The CDR3, as DNA: TGTGCCAGCAGCGTAGCCGGGCTCGGCTACAATGAGCAGTTCTTC. This encodes CASSVAGLGYNEQFF.

V gene TRBV5-1 combines with J gene TRBJ2-3, with a weak D call TRBD1 (7 bases). This CDR3 spans 17 amino acids. The V gene lost 4 bases and the J gene lost 2 bases, with 20 bases spanning the gap. Looked up from germline, CDR1 is SGHRS and CDR2 is YFSETQ. CDR3 residues: CASSPAGGGTDTDTQYF. The CDR3 nucleotides read TGCGCCAGCAGCCCGGCAGGGGGAGGTACTGACACAGATACGCAGTATTTT.

This clone was detected once. The gene calls are TRBV29-1 and TRBJ2-2, with TRBD1 identical over 7 bases. V lost 5 bases to trimming and J lost 5 bases; unmatched junction nucleotides: 17. This CDR3 region has 17 residues. Germline loops: CDR1 SQVTM, CDR2 ANQGSEA. The DNA for the CDR3 is TGCAGCGTTATTGCCACATTCAGGGGGAGAGGTACCGGGGAGCTGTTTTTT. Residues: CSVIATFRGRGTGELFF.

This chain connects TRBV7-9 to TRBJ2-7; TRBD2 is a possible D gene (6 bases). This CDR3 region has 14 residues. V lost 1 base, J lost 0 bases, and 7 bases lay in between. CDR1 is SEHNR and CDR2 is FQNEAQ in the germline V gene (reference sequence). The CDR3 nucleotides read TGTGCCAGCAGCTTAGTCGGGAGCTCCTACGAGCAGTACTTC. Its translation: CASSLVGSSYEQYF.

The rearrangement links TRBV6-1 to TRBJ2-3; D is uncertain. V was cut by 2 bases and J by 5 bases, with 8 bases left in between. CDR1 and CDR2 (germline): MNHNS, SASEGT. This CDR3 has 13 residues. The CDR3 DNA sequence: TGTGCCAGCAGTGAACCCTCCAGAGATACGCAGTATTTT. This translates into CASSEPSRDTQYF.

V gene TRBV5-4 combines with J gene TRBJ2-3; D may correspond to TRBD1 or TRBD2 (6 bases each). Germline V lookup: CDR1 SGHNT, CDR2 YYREEE (reference sequence). The V gene lost 3 bases and the J gene lost 1 base, with 12 bases spanning the gap. There are 15 residues in the CDR3. The CDR3 nucleotides read TGTGCCAGCAGCTCTTCGGGGGCCCGCACAGATACGCAGTATTTT. Encoded protein: CASSSSGARTDTQYF.

This rearrangement joins TRBV2 to TRBJ1-6, with D perhaps TRBD1 (5 bases). V gave up 6 bases and J gave up 3 bases, with 18 bases separating them. The V gene's germline CDR1 is SNHLY and CDR2 FYNNEI. The CDR3 is 17 residues long. This CDR3 reads CASSLGGTALYNSPLHF. CDR3 DNA sequence: TGTGCCAGCAGCCTGGGGGGGACCGCCCTCTATAATTCACCCCTCCACTTT.

The V and J genes are TRBV15 and TRBJ2-2; maybe TRBD2 (7 bases). Germline V gene sequence: CDR1 LNHNV, CDR2 YYDKDF (reference sequence). The V and J ends lost 0 bases and 4 bases respectively, with 12 bases between them. The CDR3 totals 16 residues. The CDR3 region is CATSRERGAGTGELFF. CDR3 DNA sequence: TGTGCCACCAGCAGAGAACGGGGGGCTGGCACCGGGGAGCTGTTTTTT.

There are a few counts of this clone. The chain uses TRBV19 and TRBJ2-3; D remains ambiguous. The germline CDR1 and CDR2 sequences are LNHDA and SQIVND (reference sequence). V gave up 2 bases and J gave up 0 bases, with 18 bases separating them. This CDR3 has 18 residues. The CDR3, as DNA: TGTGCCAGTAGTATAAGCCCCCTAACGGGTACTAGCACAGATACGCAGTATTTT. It codes for CASSISPLTGTSTDTQYF.

This clone was observed a handful of times. The CDR3 loop reads CASSRTGVNEKLFF. CDR3 nucleotide sequence: TGTGCCAGTAGTCGGACAGGGGTTAATGAAAAACTGTTTTTT. The chain carries TRBV19 and TRBJ1-4; 9 nucleotides match TRBD1. CDR1 is LNHDA and CDR2 is SQIVND in the germline V gene (reference sequence). This CDR3 contains 14 residues. J lost 4 bases, V lost 5 bases, and 2 bases had no gene match.

This chain uses TRBV2 with TRBJ2-2, with 15 bases lining up with TRBD2. Germline CDR1 and CDR2: SNHLY and FYNNEI. Trimming cost V 6 bases and J 1 base; bases outside gene matches: 0. This CDR3 has 16 amino acids. CDR3 in DNA: TGTGCCAGCAGGGGACTAGCGGGAGGGAACACCGGGGAGCTGTTTTTT. Its protein is CASRGLAGGNTGELFF.

J is TRBJ2-3 and V is TRBV5-1; TRBD1 is a possible D gene (5 bases). Looked up from germline, CDR1 is SGHRS and CDR2 is YFSETQ. The CDR3 consists of 15 residues. V was clipped by 0 bases and J by 0 bases, with 8 bases between them. CDR3 protein: CASSLEGWSTDTQYF. CDR3 DNA: TGCGCCAGCAGCTTGGAGGGGTGGAGCACAGATACGCAGTATTTT.

The chain carries TRBV30 and TRBJ2-3; 9 bases match TRBD2. This CDR3 contains 18 residues. The V gene end was trimmed by 0 bases and the J gene end by 0 bases; junction bases not matched to a gene: 10. The germline gives CDR1 GTSNPN, CDR2 SVGIG (reference sequence). CDR3 in DNA: TGTGCCTGGAGTGTAGGAGCGGGAGGCCCGAGTAGCACAGATACGCAGTATTTT. It encodes CAWSVGAGGPSSTDTQYF.

The CDR3 here is CASSLRQGGYGYTF. Here the CDR3 DNA reads TGTGCCAGCAGTTTAAGACAGGGAGGTTATGGCTACACCTTC. The chain employs TRBV27 and TRBJ1-2; 7 positions agree with TRBD1. V was clipped by 2 bases and J by 5 bases; unmatched bases: 5. The CDR3 sequence is 14 residues long. Germline V gene lookup returns CDR1 MNHEY and CDR2 SMNVEV (reference sequence).

The V and J genes are TRBV9 and TRBJ1-1; D ambiguous. CDR1 is SGDLS and CDR2 is YYNGEE in the germline V gene. There are 13 residues in the CDR3. Trimming cost V 3 bases and J 3 bases, with 9 bases left between them. CDR3 coding DNA: TGTGCCAGCAGCGCCGTCCCGGACACTGAAGCTTTCTTT. Translating it yields CASSAVPDTEAFF. Filled out from reference TRBV9 and TRBJ1-1, the complete variable domain reads DSGVTQTPKHLITATGQRVTLRCSPRSGDLSVYWYQQSLDQGLQFLIQYYNGEERAKGNILERFSAQQFPDLHSELNLSSLELGDSALYFCASSAVPDTEAFFGQGTRLTVV.

The rearrangement links TRBV7-9 to TRBJ2-4; D could derive from TRBD1 or TRBD2 (5 bases each). This CDR3 has 14 amino acids. Germline V gene lookup returns CDR1 SEHNR and CDR2 FQNEAQ (reference sequence). V was pared by 2 bases and J by 6 bases, with 11 bases between. In DNA form, the CDR3 reads TGTGCCAGCAGCTTATCAGGGAGCGCAAACATTCAGTACTTC. It encodes CASSLSGSANIQYF.

The chain links TRBV5-1 to TRBJ2-1; 12 bases agree with TRBD2. J was trimmed by 6 bases and V by 7 bases; bases with no gene match: 8. The CDR3 loop spans 15 amino acids. CDR1 is SGHRS and CDR2 is YFSETQ in the germline V gene. DNA of the CDR3: TGCGCCAGCGGGTCGACTAGCGGGAGTACCAATGAGCAGTTCTTC. Translating gives CASGSTSGSTNEQFF. Supplemented by reference TRBV5-1 and TRBJ2-1, the full variable domain reads KAGVTQTPRYLIKTRGQQVTLSCSPISGHRSVSWYQQTPGQGLQFLFEYFSETQRNKGNFPGRFSGRQFSNSRSEMNVSTLELGDSALYLCASGSTSGSTNEQFFGPGTRLTVL.

V and J are TRBV11-3 and TRBJ2-7, with a possible D match to TRBD1 (6 bases). Germline CDR1 and CDR2: SGHNT and YENEEA. There are 15 residues in the CDR3. V was cut by 5 bases and J by 0 bases, with 14 bases left in between. This CDR3 reads CASSPKGHFSYEQYF. The CDR3 coding sequence is TGTGCCAGCAGCCCCAAGGGACATTTCTCCTACGAGCAGTACTTC.

J is TRBJ1-1 and V is TRBV18; TRBD1 matches 8 bases. V lost 2 bases, J lost 0 bases, and 2 bases stayed unmatched. The CDR3 covers 15 residues. Germline CDR1 KGHSH, CDR2 LQKENI. The CDR3 here is CASSPWTGMNTEAFF. The CDR3 nucleotides read TGTGCCAGCTCACCATGGACAGGGATGAACACTGAAGCTTTCTTT.